This TCR beta chain stems from a study of blood T cell repertoires in COVID-19 (dated by TCRdb to the early 2020s). General notes on the study: Collaborator samples came from the United States, Italy and Spain and covered acute and convalescent phases of COVID-19. The prospective study material was composed of cDNA or gDNA derived from T cells, B-cell-depleted T cells, or PBMCs. Deeply sampled blood TCRbeta repertoires from subjects exposed to, actively infected with, or recovered from COVID-19 were included in the dataset. The repertoires were made available in a free public database intended to serve as a resource for research on the immune response to SARS-CoV-2. The samples were drawn from two sources: the first 160 participants of the ongoing ImmuneRACE study, and fewer than 1,500 subjects contributed by 6 global collaborators. Nearly every sample came with metadata listing a de-identified subject ID, COVID-19 status, age in years and sex. HLA class I and class II types, where available, came from metadata supplied by the sample provider rather than from assay-based typing.

The CDR3, from cysteine to phenylalanine, totals 13 residues. The entry retains the CDR3 DNA only, 39 bases that are in frame from base 1. CDR1 and CDR2, per the germline V gene, are MNHNS and SASEGT. V and J are truncated by 3 bases and 10 bases respectively, leaving an intervening sequence of 10 bases. Whole blood was collected in K2EDTA tubes by collaborating institutions according to the institutions' own protocols. For TCRbeta analysis, collaborators shipped samples as frozen whole blood, isolated PBMCs, or DNA extracted from either of those sample types. TCRbeta CDR3 regions were amplified from genomic DNA by means of the immunoSEQ Assay, a bias-controlled multiplex PCR. From the authors' description of their analysis: The number of nucleated cells in each sample was estimated by amplification of reference gene primers within the assay. To quantify the absolute abundance of each unique TCRbeta CDR3 rearrangement, sequence reads were collapsed and filtered. For each sample, productive Simpson clonality was calculated as the square root of Simpson's diversity index over productive rearrangements. TCRdb mirrors the immuneACCESS table, restricted to in-frame sequences. Some clones are absent from its copies; in checked studies, under half trace to an unresolved V gene, and the reason for the others is unknown. V, J and clone size reflect that table, while D and trimming were determined from the DNA. Across this sample there are 110,000 or so clones, with around 89% seen only once. The biggest ten clones account for 19% of the sample.

About this clone itself: Its target antigen remains unknown. Base qualities are missing; no much larger clone stands one base away.

Findings and caveats that apply to the study as a whole: How much clinical and demographic metadata was included differed by source and by participant, and the metadata was provided uncurated.

The sequence links TRBV6-1 to TRBJ1-6; the D gene remains uncertain. The sequenced material came from peripheral blood. The clonotype was recovered from a human donor with acute or convalescent COVID-19. The donor label of this sample is uncertain. The DNA is as follows: TGTGCCAGCAGTGATGAAGAGTGGTCACCCCTCCACTTT. This translates into CASSDEEWSPLHF.